This T cell receptor (beta chain) was identified during a study of blood T cells in healthy people across ages. The germline gives CDR1 MGHRA, CDR2 YSYEKL. This CDR3 region has 17 residues. Trimming took 2 bases from V and 7 from J; bases not matched to a gene: 14. Study results and limitations: There were more naive CD4+ cells and higher diversity in long-lived donors than in aged donors.

Through a sample-barcoded 5' primer and a J-beta primer mix, a second PCR was run for about 7 to 12 cycles. Each CDR3 protein gets one entry after TCRdb re-called the 5' RACE reads with MiXCR. The table has nearly 1 million distinct CDR3 sequences, roughly 51% seen once. As for this clonotype: Its antigen is undetermined.

Every donor contributed roughly 10 milliliters of peripheral blood by blood draw. The receptor was derived from a woman aged 60-75 years in good health. Specimen: blood. This rearrangement joins TRBV4-1 to TRBJ2-1, with 7 bases matching TRBD2. This CDR3 reads CASSQMRLGGEWNEQFF. Here the CDR3 DNA reads TGCGCCAGCAGCCAAATGAGGCTTGGGGGGGAGTGGAATGAGCAGTTCTTC.